The rows below give T cell receptor beta chains drawn from one sample of a study of cytomegalovirus exposure and HLA in healthy donors. The method was immunoSEQ multiplex PCR; TCRdb's version includes in-frame clones alone and lacks a portion of them. The sample consists of 100,000 to 150,000 clones, roughly four fifths of them appearing once. The specimen sequenced was PBMCs. Receptor source: a woman aged 45 to 65 in good health and CMV-seronegative. The CDR3 runs from the conserved cysteine through the conserved F or W. Each record gives: CDR3 protein, CDR3 DNA, J gene, V gene, D gene, clone size. The D gene is left open where the match is weak. The size entry is marked missing in some rows and otherwise reads once, few, many or a size class.

CASSPTGQGLYGYTF,TGTGCCAGCTCACCAACAGGACAGGGTTTGTATGGCTACACCTTC,TRBJ1-2,TRBV18,TRBD1,.
CASSLTGVGNTIYF,TGTGCCAGCAGTCTTACAGGGGTCGGAAACACCATATATTTT,TRBJ1-3,TRBV28,TRBD1,.
CASSLGQGNTEAFF,TGTGCCAGCAGCTTAGGTCAGGGGAACACTGAAGCTTTCTTT,TRBJ1-1,TRBV7-9,.,.
CASSIRLAGVPSYNEQFF,TGTGCCAGTAGTATAAGACTAGCGGGAGTCCCGTCCTACAATGAGCAGTTCTTC,TRBJ2-1,TRBV19,TRBD2,.
CASSVRAGGHEQFF,TGTGCCAGCAGTGTTCGAGCGGGGGGCCATGAGCAGTTCTTC,TRBJ2-1,TRBV10-3,TRBD2,once
CASSLFLAGVGNEQFF,TGCGCCAGCAGCTTGTTCCTAGCGGGAGTCGGGAATGAGCAGTTCTTC,TRBJ2-1,TRBV5-1,TRBD2,once
CASSLTGNEKLFF,TGTGCCAGCAGCCTAACAGGAAATGAAAAACTGTTTTTT,TRBJ1-4,TRBV11-2,.,.
CASSKLAGASNEQFF,TGTGCCAGCAGTAAACTAGCGGGAGCGTCTAATGAGCAGTTCTTC,TRBJ2-1,TRBV27,TRBD2,.
CAISESPGGYGYTF,TGTGCCATCAGTGAGTCTCCCGGGGGGTATGGCTACACCTTC,TRBJ1-2,TRBV10-3,.,once
CASSYPSPAKNIQYF,TGTGCCAGTAGTTATCCTAGCCCGGCCAAAAACATTCAGTACTTC,TRBJ2-4,TRBV19,.,.